Listed here are 27 T cell receptor beta chains from one sample, sequenced in a study of blood T cell repertoires in COVID-19 (dated by TCRdb to 2020 to 2021). The method was the immunoSEQ multiplex PCR assay. TCRdb mirrors the immuneACCESS table, restricted to in-frame sequences. Some clones are absent from its copies; in checked studies, under half trace to an unresolved V gene, and the reason for the others is unknown. The sample yields a few hundred thousand clones; 75% to 90% were counted once. The top ten clonotypes cover roughly 4.8% of the sample. The sample was peripheral blood. These TCRs come from a woman in her 40s who had recovered from COVID-19.

The chain couples TRBV12-3 or TRBV12-4 to TRBJ1-2, with D maybe TRBD1 (5 bases). The CDR3 sequence is 13 residues long. Deletions cut 5 bases from V and 2 bases from J, with 9 bases between. The CDR3 DNA sequence: TGTGCCAGCAGTACAGACAGAAACTATGGCTACACCTTC. Translation gives CASSTDRNYGYTF.

As regards this clone: One end of the junction does not line up with germline, which may come from a read error. The CDR3 here is CVSSGNGEQFF. The CDR3 DNA sequence: TGTGTGTCTAGCGGGAATGGCGAGCAGTTCTTC. The chain is built from TRBV29-1 and TRBJ2-1; 9 bases fit TRBD2. The CDR3 has 11 amino acids. Germline V CDR1 and CDR2: SQVTM, ANQGSEA.

DNA for the CDR3: TGTGCCAGCAGGGCCGGGGGCAATCAGCCCCAGCATTTT. It is translated as CASRAGGNQPQHF. The chain uses TRBV2 and TRBJ1-5; unclear D gene. Trimming took 6 bases from V and 2 from J, leaving 8 bases between them. This CDR3 is built from 13 residues. CDR1 is SNHLY and CDR2 is FYNNEI in the germline V gene.

V gene TRBV5-6 combines with J gene TRBJ1-5, with D tentatively TRBD1 (5 bases). V was clipped by 6 bases and J by 4 bases, with 17 bases between them. Germline values: CDR1 SGHDT, CDR2 YYEEEE. The CDR3 is 15 residues long. CDR3 DNA sequence: TGTGCCAGCAAGCTTGGACATTCCTCTAATCAGCCCCAGCATTTT. Its translation: CASKLGHSSNQPQHF.

The rearrangement uses TRBV6-5 and TRBJ1-2; 9 nucleotides line up with TRBD1. In germline, CDR1 is MNHEY, CDR2 SVGAGI. Trimming cost V 5 bases and J 6 bases; bases outside gene matches: 10. The CDR3 runs to 15 residues. The CDR3 sequence is CASSLNQDRGNGYTF. For the CDR3, the DNA is TGTGCCAGCAGTCTCAATCAGGACAGGGGAAATGGCTACACCTTC.

The chain carries TRBV6-5 and TRBJ2-3; 8 bases align to TRBD1. The CDR3 has 16 amino acids. Germline trimming cut 0 bases from V and 5 bases from J; bases unmatched to any gene: 7. Germline V gene lookup returns CDR1 MNHEY and CDR2 SVGAGI. DNA for the CDR3: TGTGCCAGCAGTTACTCGACAGGGGCAGGTATAGATACGCAGTATTTT. Encoded protein: CASSYSTGAGIDTQYF.

This chain links TRBV24-1 with TRBJ2-3; D gene unclear. CDR3 size: 14 residues. Trimming took off 7 bases at V and 0 bases at J, with 10 bases between the two ends. Germline V gives CDR1 KGHDR, CDR2 SFDVKD. CDR3 DNA: TGTGCCACCAGCCCCACAGATAGCACAGATACGCAGTATTTT. This gives the protein CATSPTDSTDTQYF.

The sample holds one count of this clone. This chain links TRBV29-1 with TRBJ2-7; 8 bases are shared with TRBD2. J was trimmed by 4 bases and V by 4 bases; bases with no gene match: 9. CDR1 and CDR2 from the germline V gene are SQVTM and ANQGSEA. The CDR3 is made up of 14 amino acids. The CDR3 protein is CSVVLAGGLYEQYV. CDR3 in DNA: TGCAGCGTTGTCCTCGCGGGAGGTTTGTACGAGCAGTACGTC.

The chain combines TRBV3-1 (or the pseudogene TRBV3-2) with TRBJ1-1, with D unclear. The CDR3 totals 14 residues. Germline CDR1 is LGHDT and CDR2 is YNNKEL (reference sequence). Trimming left V 3 bases short and J 8 bases short, with 16 bases between. CDR3 coding DNA: TGTGCCAGCAGCCAGAGCTACACGGGAACCGAAGCTTTCTTT. It codes for CASSQSYTGTEAFF.

This chain uses TRBV15 with TRBJ1-5, with D perhaps matching TRBD1 (6 bases). In germline, CDR1 is LNHNV, CDR2 YYDKDF (reference sequence). The V and J ends lost 1 base and 7 bases respectively, with 17 bases between them. The CDR3 length is 16 residues. CDR3 region: CATSRGGDRSGQPQHF. CDR3 DNA: TGTGCCACCAGCAGAGGGGGAGACAGGTCGGGACAGCCCCAGCATTTT.

The V call is TRBV9, the J call TRBJ2-5; D perhaps matches TRBD1 (6 bases). CDR1 is SGDLS, CDR2 YYNGEE, per germline. V was pared by 1 base and J by 1 base, with 11 bases between. CDR3 size: 15 residues. CDR3 loop: CASSVYGQSQETQYF. The CDR3 region has the DNA TGTGCCAGCAGCGTATATGGACAGAGCCAAGAGACCCAGTACTTC.

The gene calls are TRBV19 and TRBJ2-2; D possibly corresponds to TRBD2 (5 bases). This CDR3 region has 13 residues. The germline CDR1 and CDR2 sequences are LNHDA and SQIVND (reference sequence). Trimming pared 5 bases from V and 4 bases from J, leaving 8 bases between. CDR3 sequence reads: CASSVGLTGELFF. CDR3 bases: TGTGCCAGTAGTGTCGGACTCACCGGGGAGCTGTTTTTT.

V is TRBV6-6 and J is TRBJ2-3; D is ambiguous. Germline V gene sequence: CDR1 MNHNY, CDR2 SVGAGI (reference sequence). The CDR3 contains 15 residues. With 2 bases removed from V and 2 bases from J, the gap between germline ends came to 11 bases. In nucleotides, the CDR3 is TGTGCCAGCAGTTACCGAAGCACCAACACAGATACGCAGTATTTT. It codes for CASSYRSTNTDTQYF.

The chain employs TRBV7-9 and TRBJ1-4; tentatively, D is TRBD1 (5 bases). Trimming removed 5 bases from V and 9 bases from J, with 16 bases in between. Germline CDR1 is SEHNR and CDR2 is FQNEAQ (reference sequence). CDR3 length: 14 residues. CDR3: CASSRGRDDKKLFF. CDR3 DNA: TGTGCCAGCAGCCGGGGGAGGGACGATAAAAAACTGTTTTTT.

The chain links TRBV30 to TRBJ1-2; 10 bases line up with TRBD1. The trim removed 7 bases at V and 4 bases at J, leaving 9 bases unmatched. This CDR3 spans 14 amino acids. Germline CDR1 GTSNPN, CDR2 SVGIG (reference sequence). CDR3 residues: CASAGTGVLYGYTF. The DNA of the CDR3 is TGTGCCTCCGCGGGGACAGGGGTCCTCTATGGCTACACCTTC.

The gene calls are TRBV19 and TRBJ1-5; 7 positions agree with TRBD1. The trim removed 3 bases at V and 0 bases at J, leaving 8 bases unmatched. This CDR3 region has 17 residues. Germline assignment: CDR1 LNHDA and CDR2 SQIVND (reference sequence). The CDR3 here is CASSIRDSTYSNQPQHF. As DNA, the CDR3 is TGTGCCAGTAGTATCCGGGACAGCACTTATAGCAATCAGCCCCAGCATTTT.

V gene TRBV15 combines with J gene TRBJ1-1; tentatively, D is TRBD1 (6 bases). The CDR3 has 15 residues. With 4 bases removed from V and 3 bases from J, the gap between germline ends came to 15 bases. The germline CDR1 and CDR2 sequences are LNHNV and YYDKDF (reference sequence). The CDR3 bases are TGTGCCACCAGCAACAGCTGGACAGTTGACACTGAAGCTTTCTTT. It is translated as CATSNSWTVDTEAFF.

This CDR3 reads CASSDPAGNTGELFF. CDR3 in DNA: TGCGCCAGCAGTGACCCAGCGGGGAACACCGGGGAGCTGTTTTTT. V and J are TRBV10-1 and TRBJ2-2, with D perhaps matching TRBD2 (6 bases). V was clipped by 3 bases and J by 1 base, with 9 bases between them. CDR1 is WNHNN, CDR2 SYGVQD, per germline (reference sequence). The length of the CDR3 is 15 residues.

The chain uses TRBV9 and TRBJ2-5, with D uncertain. Germline CDR1 is SGDLS and CDR2 is YYNGEE. This CDR3 spans 13 amino acids. With 0 bases removed from V and 5 bases from J, the gap between germline ends came to 8 bases. CDR3 sequence (DNA): TGTGCCAGCAGCGTAGGTAGTCGGGAGACCCAGTACTTC. Encoded protein: CASSVGSRETQYF.

This chain links TRBV2 with TRBJ1-1; 8 nucleotides agree with TRBD1. The CDR3 runs 14 residues. The junction had 4 bases not matched to a gene; V was cut back by 4 bases and J by 3 bases. Germline CDR1 and CDR2: SNHLY and FYNNEI. The CDR3 bases are TGTGCCAGCAGTGTTCAGGGGGCCGACACTGAAGCTTTCTTT. It codes for CASSVQGADTEAFF.

V usage is TRBV9 and J usage is TRBJ2-6; no definite D call. The CDR3 has 17 amino acids. V lost 1 base and J 0 bases, leaving 11 bases between the germline ends. The germline V gene encodes CDR1 SGDLS and CDR2 YYNGEE. Here the CDR3 DNA reads TGTGCCAGCAGCGTAACTTTTTTGAGCTCTGGGGCCAACGTCCTGACTTTC. This translates into CASSVTFLSSGANVLTF.

V usage is TRBV9 and J usage is TRBJ2-3, with 7 bases that match TRBD1. Germline CDR1 SGDLS, CDR2 YYNGEE. The CDR3 covers 16 residues. J gave up 3 bases and V 0 bases, and 7 bases lay outside the gene matches. The CDR3 DNA follows: TGTGCCAGCAGCGTAGGCGTTGACAGGGTTACAGATACGCAGTATTTT. This sequence encodes CASSVGVDRVTDTQYF.

This clone was recorded a few times. This chain links TRBV6-2 or TRBV6-3 with TRBJ2-2; D perhaps matches TRBD2 (6 bases). V was clipped by 2 bases and J by 1 base, with 14 bases between them. Germline V gene lookup returns CDR1 MNHEY and CDR2 SVGEGT. The length of the CDR3 is 17 residues. CDR3 sequence: CASSYALDSGNTGELFF. The CDR3 DNA is TGTGCCAGCAGTTACGCTTTGGATAGCGGGAACACCGGGGAGCTGTTTTTT.

The V and J genes are TRBV5-4 and TRBJ2-1; D possibly corresponds to TRBD1 (6 bases). This CDR3 region has 13 residues. Germline loops: CDR1 SGHNT, CDR2 YYREEE (reference sequence). The V and J ends lost 3 bases and 6 bases respectively, with 10 bases between them. The chain's CDR3 is CASSSTGRNEQFF. In DNA, the CDR3 is TGTGCCAGCAGCTCCACAGGGCGCAATGAGCAGTTCTTC.

The V call is TRBV10-2, the J call TRBJ2-1; TRBD2 is a possible D gene (5 bases). CDR3 length: 14 amino acids. CDR1 is WSHSY, CDR2 SAAADI, per germline. Trimming took 7 bases from V and 9 from J, leaving 19 bases between them. Here the CDR3 DNA reads TGCGCCAGCACCACTCTAGAGGCCGGGGTTGAGCAGTTCTTC. Translated: CASTTLEAGVEQFF.

This clone was seen a handful of times. V gene TRBV5-1 combines with J gene TRBJ1-6, with D maybe TRBD1 (6 bases). V was clipped by 3 bases and J by 7 bases, with 8 bases between them. The CDR3 has 13 residues. Looked up from germline, CDR1 is SGHRS and CDR2 is YFSETQ. This CDR3 is CASSSTGNSPLHF. In nucleotides, the CDR3 is TGCGCCAGCAGCTCTACAGGGAATTCACCCCTCCACTTT.

This rearrangement joins TRBV21-1 to TRBJ2-7; TRBD1 reflects the table's D call only, with no check against the DNA. TRBV21-1 corresponds to a pseudogene. This CDR3 comprises 14 residues. The CDR3 loop is CASGDRGFFYEQYV. In nucleotides, the CDR3 is TGTGCCAGCGGTGACAGGGGGTTCTTCTACGAGCAGTACGTC.